These T cell receptor beta chains were read from a single sample in a study of blood T cell repertoires in COVID-19. The method was immunoSEQ multiplex PCR; TCRdb's version includes in-frame clones alone and lacks a portion of them. The top ten clones hold about 5.4% of a sample with some 340,000 clones, more than 75% of them seen once. Sequencing used PBMCs or T cells enriched from blood (not recorded which). These receptors all stem from a woman aged 25 to 45 who had recovered from COVID-19. The CDR3 runs from the conserved cysteine through the conserved F or W. The D gene is left open where the match is weak. The size field is filled for only some rows; it gives once, few, many or a size class.

J gene	CDR3 length	V gene	clone size	D gene	CDR3 protein	CDR3 DNA
TRBJ1-6	15	TRBV3-1/TRBV3-2	NA	TRBD1	CASSQIGTGNSPLHF	TGTGCCAGCAGCCAGATCGGGACAGGGAATTCACCCCTCCACTTT
TRBJ2-6	18	TRBV28	NA	TRBD1	CASIPGAGGLSGANVLTF	TGTGCCAGCATCCCAGGGGCAGGGGGTCTCTCTGGGGCCAACGTCCTGACTTTC
TRBJ1-4	15	TRBV5-1	NA	NA	CASSLGAGPNEKLFF	TGCGCCAGCAGCCTGGGGGCAGGGCCTAATGAAAAACTGTTTTTT
TRBJ1-6	14	TRBV19	NA	NA	CASNFGAGNSPLHF	TGTGCCAGTAATTTTGGGGCAGGGAATTCACCCCTCCACTTT
TRBJ2-3	15	TRBV5-1	NA	TRBD2	CASSTGLAGELPGYF	TGCGCCAGCAGCACGGGACTAGCGGGGGAGCTCCCCGGGTATTTT
TRBJ1-6	14	TRBV30	NA	NA	CAWIVRGYNSPLHF	TGTGCCTGGATCGTCAGGGGCTATAATTCACCCCTCCACTTT
TRBJ1-6	12	TRBV6-5	NA	NA	CASSPIGSPLHF	TGTGCCAGCAGCCCAATCGGTTCACCCCTCCACTTT
TRBJ2-3	15	TRBV24-1	NA	NA	CATSDPRQATDTQYF	TGTGCCACCAGTGATCCCCGACAGGCGACAGATACGCAGTATTTT
TRBJ2-1	16	TRBV13	NA	TRBD2	CASSRTGTSSYNEQFF	TGTGCCAGCAGCAGAACCGGGACTAGCTCCTACAATGAGCAGTTCTTC
TRBJ1-1	14	TRBV5-1	NA	TRBD1	CASSFRDRGLEAFF	TGCGCCAGCAGCTTCCGGGACAGGGGTCTCGAAGCTTTCTTT
TRBJ1-2	14	TRBV7-2	once	NA	CASSLSGPYYGYTF	TGTGCCAGCAGCTTAAGCGGGCCTTACTATGGCTACACCTTC
TRBJ1-4	14	TRBV7-2	few	NA	CASSPVLTNEKLFF	TGTGCCAGCAGCCCGGTCTTAACTAATGAAAAACTGTTTTTT
TRBJ1-6	13	TRBV2	NA	NA	CASTGAPNSPLHF	TGTGCCAGCACTGGGGCTCCTAATTCACCCCTCCACTTT
TRBJ1-6	15	TRBV20-1	few	NA	CSASLESSYNSPLHF	TGCAGTGCTAGTTTGGAGAGCTCCTATAATTCACCCCTCCACTTT
TRBJ1-3	18	TRBV5-6	NA	NA	CASSLFGQPTSSGNTIYF	TGTGCCAGCAGCTTGTTTGGACAGCCTACCTCCTCTGGAAACACCATATATTTT
TRBJ1-2	12	TRBV29-1	NA	TRBD1	CSGGQGDYGYTF	TGCAGCGGAGGACAGGGGGACTATGGCTACACCTTC
TRBJ2-1	14	TRBV10-3	NA	TRBD2	CAISASGGDNEQFF	TGTGCCATCAGTGCTAGCGGGGGTGACAATGAGCAGTTCTTC
TRBJ1-6	13	TRBV3-1/TRBV3-2	NA	NA	CASSQGLLSPLHF	TGTGCCAGCAGCCAGGGCCTCCTTTCACCCCTCCACTTT
TRBJ1-5	15	TRBV3-1/TRBV3-2	NA	NA	CASSRVAGSNQPQHF	TGTGCCAGCAGCCGGGTGGCAGGAAGCAATCAGCCCCAGCATTTT
TRBJ1-2	11	TRBV7-9	few	NA	CASSLTVSYTF	TGTGCCAGCAGCCTAACAGTGAGCTACACCTTC
TRBJ1-2	15	TRBV6-5	NA	NA	CASSQSPGITGGYTF	TGTGCCAGCAGTCAGTCTCCCGGGATCACGGGGGGCTACACCTTC
TRBJ2-2	11	TRBV24-1	few	NA	CAIAGSGELFF	TGTGCAATCGCAGGGTCCGGGGAGCTGTTTTTT
TRBJ1-6	14	TRBV28	NA	TRBD1	CASSGTGANSPLHF	TGTGCCAGCAGTGGGACAGGGGCTAATTCACCCCTCCACTTT
TRBJ2-7	14	TRBV5-1	once	TRBD1	CASSLGQVPDEQYF	TGCGCCAGCAGCCTGGGACAGGTTCCGGACGAGCAGTACTTC
TRBJ1-3	16	TRBV19	NA	TRBD1	CASSSPGQGAGNTIYF	TGTGCCAGTAGTTCCCCGGGACAGGGAGCTGGAAACACCATATATTTT
TRBJ1-4	14	TRBV5-4	NA	NA	CASSSDRFNEKLFF	TGTGCCAGCAGCTCTGACAGGTTTAATGAAAAACTGTTTTTT
TRBJ1-1	12	TRBV2	NA	NA	CASSEQYTEAFF	TGTGCCAGCAGTGAACAGTACACTGAAGCTTTCTTT
TRBJ1-1	13	TRBV3-1/TRBV3-2	few	TRBD1	CASSPGTDNEAFF	TGTGCCAGCAGCCCCGGGACAGACAATGAAGCTTTCTTT
TRBJ1-2	16	TRBV7-2	once	NA	CASSLPGILNSRGYTF	TGTGCCAGCAGCTTACCCGGGATATTAAATTCACGAGGCTACACCTTC
TRBJ2-1	16	TRBV5-6	NA	NA	CASSLHRDTSYNEQFF	TGTGCCAGCAGCCTCCACCGGGACACCTCCTACAATGAGCAGTTCTTC
TRBJ1-5	13	TRBV5-1	few	NA	CASSWGVNQPQHF	TGCGCCAGCAGCTGGGGGGTCAATCAGCCCCAGCATTTT
TRBJ1-2	15	TRBV6-5	few	TRBD1	CASSRQGQGATGYTF	TGTGCCAGCAGTAGACAGGGGCAGGGGGCTACTGGCTACACCTTC
TRBJ1-6	14	TRBV28	NA	NA	CASRIQGRGSPLHF	TGTGCCAGCAGAATACAGGGAAGGGGGTCACCCCTCCACTTT
TRBJ1-1	13	TRBV21-1	NA	NA	CASSIPPPSAAFF	TGTGCCAGCAGCATACCCCCCCCTTCAGCGGCTTTCTTT
TRBJ1-2	18	TRBV5-4	NA	TRBD1	CASSSTGASPLPNYGYTF	TGTGCCAGCAGCTCGACAGGGGCTAGTCCTTTGCCAAACTATGGCTACACCTTC
TRBJ1-2	16	TRBV28	NA	TRBD1	CASSPMDRGRLYGYTF	TGTGCCAGCAGTCCGATGGACAGGGGGCGCCTCTATGGCTACACCTTC
TRBJ2-3	15	TRBV30	few	TRBD2	CAWSVLAGGRDTQYF	TGTGCCTGGAGTGTCTTGGCGGGGGGGCGAGATACGCAGTATTTT
TRBJ1-1	16	TRBV3-1/TRBV3-2	NA	NA	CASSQIRGGWGTEAFF	TGTGCCAGCAGCCAAATCCGGGGGGGCTGGGGCACTGAAGCTTTCTTT
TRBJ2-3	15	TRBV29-1	once	TRBD1	CSVASDRRSTDTQYF	TGCAGCGTTGCCTCGGACAGGCGTAGCACAGATACGCAGTATTTT
TRBJ1-3	17	TRBV5-5	NA	NA	CASSRVVASPSGNTIYF	TGTGCCAGCAGCCGGGTCGTCGCCTCGCCCTCTGGAAACACCATATATTTT
TRBJ2-5	13	TRBV5-4	NA	NA	CASSPQVQETQYF	TGTGCCAGCAGCCCACAGGTCCAAGAGACCCAGTACTTC
TRBJ2-7	16	TRBV19	NA	TRBD2	CASSIDSGDRSYEQYF	TGTGCCAGTAGTATTGATAGCGGGGACCGCTCCTACGAGCAGTACTTC
TRBJ1-1	15	TRBV5-4	NA	NA	CASSLRRGGNTEAFF	TGTGCCAGCAGCTTGCGACGAGGCGGCAACACTGAAGCTTTCTTT
TRBJ2-3	18	TRBV4-3	NA	NA	CASSQEGVAGALGDTQYF	TGCGCCAGCAGCCAAGAGGGAGTGGCGGGGGCGCTCGGAGATACGCAGTATTTT
TRBJ1-2	16	TRBV21-1	NA	NA	CASSSGGRGAGYGYTF	TGTGCCAGCAGCTCCGGGGGGAGGGGAGCAGGGTATGGCTACACCTTC
TRBJ1-1	13	TRBV4-1	NA	NA	CASSQLVPTEAFF	TGCGCCAGCAGCCAACTCGTTCCCACTGAAGCTTTCTTT
TRBJ1-2	15	TRBV9	NA	TRBD1	CASSARTGADYGYTF	TGTGCCAGCAGCGCGCGAACAGGGGCAGACTATGGCTACACCTTC
TRBJ2-7	16	TRBV29-1	many	NA	CSVLTPTTFSSYEQYF	TGCAGCGTTCTTACTCCAACGACATTCAGCTCCTACGAGCAGTACTTC
TRBJ2-1	15	TRBV25-1	NA	TRBD2	CASSLAGSSYNEQFF	TGTGCCAGCAGTCTAGCGGGGAGCTCCTACAATGAGCAGTTCTTC
TRBJ2-7	16	TRBV6-1	NA	TRBD1	CASSGPPGQGNLEQYF	TGTGCCAGCAGTGGGCCCCCGGGACAGGGAAACCTTGAGCAGTACTTC
TRBJ1-3	14	TRBV3-1/TRBV3-2	NA	NA	CASSQTGLGNTIYF	TGTGCCAGCAGCCAAACAGGGTTAGGAAACACCATATATTTT
TRBJ2-7	14	TRBV28	NA	NA	CASSPFSGLREQYF	TGTGCCAGCAGTCCCTTTTCAGGGCTCAGGGAGCAGTACTTC
TRBJ2-2	16	TRBV9	NA	TRBD2	CASSVSSTSRPGELFF	TGTGCCAGCAGCGTCTCATCGACTAGCCGTCCCGGGGAGCTGTTTTTT
TRBJ1-1	15	TRBV25-1	NA	TRBD1	CASSAGQGGRTEAFF	TGTGCCAGCAGTGCGGGACAGGGAGGGAGGACTGAAGCTTTCTTT
TRBJ1-5	13	TRBV6-5	NA	NA	CASITGSGQPQHF	TGTGCCAGCATTACAGGTTCAGGGCAGCCCCAGCATTTT
TRBJ1-1	12	TRBV9	once	NA	CASTNPKGEAFF	TGTGCCAGCACCAATCCGAAGGGGGAAGCTTTCTTT
TRBJ1-5	16	TRBV9	once	TRBD1	CASLLAGQVLNQPQHF	TGTGCCAGCCTTCTCGCCGGACAGGTCCTCAATCAGCCCCAGCATTTT
TRBJ1-4	16	TRBV27	NA	NA	CASSLRHPRRYEKLFF	TGTGCCAGCAGTTTAAGACACCCCCGTCGGTATGAAAAACTGTTTTTT
TRBJ1-2	14	TRBV5-1	NA	TRBD1	CASSQGGLGYGYTF	TGCGCCAGCAGCCAGGGGGGCTTAGGCTATGGCTACACCTTC
TRBJ2-7	14	TRBV6-5	NA	TRBD1	CASRLGQGSYEQYF	TGTGCCAGCAGGCTGGGACAGGGGAGCTACGAGCAGTACTTC